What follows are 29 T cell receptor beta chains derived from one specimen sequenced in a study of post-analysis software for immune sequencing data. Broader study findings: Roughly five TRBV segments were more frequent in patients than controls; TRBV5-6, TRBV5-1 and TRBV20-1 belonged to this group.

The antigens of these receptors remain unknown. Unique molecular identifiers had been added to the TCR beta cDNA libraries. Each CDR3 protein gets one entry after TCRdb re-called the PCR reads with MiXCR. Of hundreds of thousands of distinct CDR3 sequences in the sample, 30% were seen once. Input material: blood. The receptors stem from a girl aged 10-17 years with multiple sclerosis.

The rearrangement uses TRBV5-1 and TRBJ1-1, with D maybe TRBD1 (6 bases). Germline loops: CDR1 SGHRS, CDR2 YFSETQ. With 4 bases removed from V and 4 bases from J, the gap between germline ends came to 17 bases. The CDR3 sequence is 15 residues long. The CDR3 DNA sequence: TGCGCCAGCAGCCTGGGACAAGGCGTTGGCACTGAAGCTTTCTTT. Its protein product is CASSLGQGVGTEAFF.

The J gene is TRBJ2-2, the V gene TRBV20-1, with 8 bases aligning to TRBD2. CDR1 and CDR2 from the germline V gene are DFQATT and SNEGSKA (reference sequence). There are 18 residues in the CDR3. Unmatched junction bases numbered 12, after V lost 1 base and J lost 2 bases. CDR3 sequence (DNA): TGCAGTGCTAGAGTCGAATGGGGAACTAGCGGAAACACCGGGGAGCTGTTTTTT. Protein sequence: CSARVEWGTSGNTGELFF.

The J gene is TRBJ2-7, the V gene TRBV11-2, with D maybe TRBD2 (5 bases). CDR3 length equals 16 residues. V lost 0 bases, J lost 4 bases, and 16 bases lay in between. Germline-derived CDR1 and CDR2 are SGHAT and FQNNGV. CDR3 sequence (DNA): TGTGCCAGCAGCTTAGATTTCACTAGACCACCGTACGAGCAGTACTTC. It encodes CASSLDFTRPPYEQYF.

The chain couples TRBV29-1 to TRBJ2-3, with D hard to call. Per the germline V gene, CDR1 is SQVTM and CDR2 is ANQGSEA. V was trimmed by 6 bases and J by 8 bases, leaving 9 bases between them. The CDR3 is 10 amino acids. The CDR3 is CSVAGFTQYF. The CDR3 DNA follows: TGCAGCGTGGCCGGGTTTACGCAGTATTTT.

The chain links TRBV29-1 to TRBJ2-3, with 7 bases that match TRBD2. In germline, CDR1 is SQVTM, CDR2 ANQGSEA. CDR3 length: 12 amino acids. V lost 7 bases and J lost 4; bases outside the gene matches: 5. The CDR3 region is CSGGLGPDTQYF. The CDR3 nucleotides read TGCAGCGGCGGACTAGGTCCAGATACGCAGTATTTT.

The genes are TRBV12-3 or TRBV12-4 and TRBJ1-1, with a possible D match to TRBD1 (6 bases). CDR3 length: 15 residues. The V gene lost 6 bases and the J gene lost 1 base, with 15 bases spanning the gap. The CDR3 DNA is TGTGCCAGCAGGCCCGCAGGGGCGACGAACACTGAAGCTTTCTTT. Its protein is CASRPAGATNTEAFF.

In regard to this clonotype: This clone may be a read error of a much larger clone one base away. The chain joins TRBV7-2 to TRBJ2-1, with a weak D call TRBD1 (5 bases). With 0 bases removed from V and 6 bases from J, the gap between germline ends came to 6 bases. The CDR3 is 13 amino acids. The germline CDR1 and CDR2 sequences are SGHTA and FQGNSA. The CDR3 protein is CTSSLAGANEQFF. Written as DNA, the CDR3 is TGTACCAGCAGCTTAGCAGGGGCCAATGAGCAGTTCTTC.

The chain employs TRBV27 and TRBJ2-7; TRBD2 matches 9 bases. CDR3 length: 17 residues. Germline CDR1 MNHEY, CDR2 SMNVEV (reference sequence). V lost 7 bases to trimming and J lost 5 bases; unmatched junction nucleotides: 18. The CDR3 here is CASTPTRREGLSNEQYF. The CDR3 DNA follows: TGTGCCAGCACCCCTACCCGGCGGGAGGGCCTGAGTAACGAGCAGTACTTC.

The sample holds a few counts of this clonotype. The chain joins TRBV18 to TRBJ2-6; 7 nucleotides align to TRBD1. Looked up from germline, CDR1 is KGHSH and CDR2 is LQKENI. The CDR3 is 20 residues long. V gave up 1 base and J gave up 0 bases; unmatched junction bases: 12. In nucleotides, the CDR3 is TGTGCCAGCTCACCACGTCGAACGACAGGGTGGGGCTCTGGGGCCAACGTCCTGACTTTC. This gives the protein CASSPRRTTGWGSGANVLTF.

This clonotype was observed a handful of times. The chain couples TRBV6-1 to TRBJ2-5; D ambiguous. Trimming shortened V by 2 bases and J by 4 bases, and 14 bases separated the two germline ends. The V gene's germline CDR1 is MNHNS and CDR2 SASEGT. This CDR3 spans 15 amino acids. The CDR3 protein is CASSENVWGSETQYF. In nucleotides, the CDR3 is TGTGCCAGCAGTGAAAATGTTTGGGGTTCAGAGACCCAGTACTTC.

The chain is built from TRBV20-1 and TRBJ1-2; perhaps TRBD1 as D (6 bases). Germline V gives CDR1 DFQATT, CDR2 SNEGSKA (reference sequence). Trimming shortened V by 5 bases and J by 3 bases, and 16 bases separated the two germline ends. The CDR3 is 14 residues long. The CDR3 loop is CSAPRGGAHYGYTF. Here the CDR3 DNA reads TGCAGTGCTCCCAGAGGGGGGGCGCACTATGGCTACACCTTC.

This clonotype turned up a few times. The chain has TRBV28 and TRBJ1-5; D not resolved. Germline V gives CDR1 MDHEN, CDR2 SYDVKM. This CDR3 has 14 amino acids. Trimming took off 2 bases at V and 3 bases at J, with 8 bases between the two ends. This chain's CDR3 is CASSLAQLNQPQHF. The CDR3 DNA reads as TGTGCCAGCAGTTTAGCCCAGCTCAATCAGCCCCAGCATTTT.

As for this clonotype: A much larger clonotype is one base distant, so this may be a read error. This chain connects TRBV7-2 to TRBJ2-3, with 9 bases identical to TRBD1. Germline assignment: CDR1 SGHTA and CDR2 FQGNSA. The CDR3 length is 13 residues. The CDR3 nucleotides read TGTGCCGGCAGACAGGGGGGGACAGATACGCAGTATTTT. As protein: CAGRQGGTDTQYF. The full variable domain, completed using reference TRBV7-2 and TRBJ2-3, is GAGVSQSPSNKVTEKGKDVELRCDPISGHTALYWYRQSLGQGLEFLIYFQGNSAPDKSGLPSDRFSAERTGGSVSTLTIQRTQQEDSAVYLCAGRQGGTDTQYFGPGTRLTVL.

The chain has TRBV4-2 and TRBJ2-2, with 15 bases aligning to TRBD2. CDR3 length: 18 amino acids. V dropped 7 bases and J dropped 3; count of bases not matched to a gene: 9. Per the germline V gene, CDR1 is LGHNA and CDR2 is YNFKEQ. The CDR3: CASKTGTSGGLDTGELFF. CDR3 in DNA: TGTGCCAGCAAAACCGGGACTAGCGGGGGGTTGGACACCGGGGAGCTGTTTTTT.

CDR3 region: CASSLDSGALAGDLSSYNEQFF. The CDR3 bases are TGTGCCAGCAGCTTAGATTCGGGGGCACTAGCGGGGGACCTAAGCTCCTACAATGAGCAGTTCTTC. V and J are TRBV11-2 and TRBJ2-1, with TRBD2 matching over 11 bases. Germline lookup yields CDR1 SGHAT and CDR2 FQNNGV. J lost 0 bases, V lost 0 bases, and 16 bases had no gene match. The CDR3 loop spans 22 amino acids.

CDR3 protein: CASEGEREKLFF. CDR3 nucleotide sequence: TGTGCCAGCGAGGGGGAGCGAGAAAAACTGTTTTTT. The V and J genes are TRBV28 and TRBJ1-4; D is possibly TRBD1 (6 bases). V was trimmed by 8 bases and J by 8 bases, leaving 12 bases between them. CDR3 size: 12 residues. Germline V gives CDR1 MDHEN, CDR2 SYDVKM.

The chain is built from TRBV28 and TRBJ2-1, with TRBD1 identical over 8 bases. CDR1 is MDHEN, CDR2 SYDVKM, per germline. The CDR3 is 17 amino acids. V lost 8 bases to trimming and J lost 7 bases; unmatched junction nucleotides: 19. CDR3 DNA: TGTGCCAGCGAGCCCCGACAGGGGTTAAGATTGGTGAATGAGCAGTTCTTC. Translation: CASEPRQGLRLVNEQFF.

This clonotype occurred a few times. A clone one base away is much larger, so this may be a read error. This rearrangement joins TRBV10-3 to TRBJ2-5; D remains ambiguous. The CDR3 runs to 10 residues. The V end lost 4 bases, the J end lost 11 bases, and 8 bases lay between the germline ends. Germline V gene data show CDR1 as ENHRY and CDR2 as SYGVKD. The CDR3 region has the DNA TGTGCCATCAGTGGGGATGAGCAGTACTTC. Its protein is CAISGDEQYF.

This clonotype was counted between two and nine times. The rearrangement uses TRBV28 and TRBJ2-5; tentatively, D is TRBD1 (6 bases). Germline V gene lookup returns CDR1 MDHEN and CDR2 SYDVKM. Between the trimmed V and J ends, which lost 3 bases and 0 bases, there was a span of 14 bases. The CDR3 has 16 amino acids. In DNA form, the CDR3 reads TGTGCCAGCAGTTTCTCCGGGACACCCTACCAAGAGACCCAGTACTTC. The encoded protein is CASSFSGTPYQETQYF.

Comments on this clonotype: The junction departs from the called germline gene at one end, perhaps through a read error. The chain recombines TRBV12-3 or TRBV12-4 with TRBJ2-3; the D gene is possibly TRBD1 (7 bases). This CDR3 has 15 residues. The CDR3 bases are TGTGCCAGCAGACTAGGCCAGGGGGGCACAGATATGCAGTATTTT. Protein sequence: CASRLGQGGTDMQYF.

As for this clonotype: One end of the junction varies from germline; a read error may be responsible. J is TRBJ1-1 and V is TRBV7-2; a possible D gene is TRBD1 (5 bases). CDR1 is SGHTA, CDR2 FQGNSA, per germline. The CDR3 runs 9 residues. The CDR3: CAMGTEAFF. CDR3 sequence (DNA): TGCGCCATGGGGACCGAAGCTTTCTTT.

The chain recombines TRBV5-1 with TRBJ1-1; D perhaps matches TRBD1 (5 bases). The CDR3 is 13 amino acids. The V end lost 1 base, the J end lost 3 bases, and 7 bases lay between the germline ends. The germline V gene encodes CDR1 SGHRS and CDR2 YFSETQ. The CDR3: CASSLRGYTEAFF. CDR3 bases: TGCGCCAGCAGCTTGAGGGGCTACACTGAAGCTTTCTTT. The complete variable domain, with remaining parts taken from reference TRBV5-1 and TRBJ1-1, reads KAGVTQTPRYLIKTRGQQVTLSCSPISGHRSVSWYQQTPGQGLQFLFEYFSETQRNKGNFPGRFSGRQFSNSRSEMNVSTLELGDSALYLCASSLRGYTEAFFGQGTRLTVV.

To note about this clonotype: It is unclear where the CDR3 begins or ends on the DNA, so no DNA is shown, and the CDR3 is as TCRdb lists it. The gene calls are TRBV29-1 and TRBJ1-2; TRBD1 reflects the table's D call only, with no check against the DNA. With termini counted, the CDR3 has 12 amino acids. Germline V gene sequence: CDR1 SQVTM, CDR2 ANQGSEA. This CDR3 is CSVIRGDYGCTF.

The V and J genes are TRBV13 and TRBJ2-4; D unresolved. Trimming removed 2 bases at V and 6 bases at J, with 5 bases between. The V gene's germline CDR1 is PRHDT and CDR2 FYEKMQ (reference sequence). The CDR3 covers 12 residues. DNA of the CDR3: TGTGCCAGCAGCTTAAGCCGAAACATTCAGTACTTC. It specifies CASSLSRNIQYF.

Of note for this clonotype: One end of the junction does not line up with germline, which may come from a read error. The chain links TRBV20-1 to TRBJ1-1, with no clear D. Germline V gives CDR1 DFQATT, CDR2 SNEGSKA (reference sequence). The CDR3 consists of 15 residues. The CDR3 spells CGARDWRSAGTEAFF. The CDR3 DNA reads TGCGGTGCTAGAGATTGGCGGTCTGCGGGCACTGAAGCTTTCTTT.

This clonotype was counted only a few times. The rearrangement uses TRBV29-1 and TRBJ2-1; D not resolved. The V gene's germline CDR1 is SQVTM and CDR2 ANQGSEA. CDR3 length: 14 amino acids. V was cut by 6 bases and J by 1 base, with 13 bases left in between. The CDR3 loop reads CSVLKGFSYNEQFF. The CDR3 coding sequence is TGCAGCGTCCTGAAGGGCTTTTCCTACAATGAGCAGTTCTTC.

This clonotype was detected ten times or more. The CDR3 DNA sequence: TGTGCCACCAGTTCGCCCGGGACTAGCGGGAGGAATGAGCAGTTCTTC. Amino acids: CATSSPGTSGRNEQFF. The rearrangement links TRBV24-1 to TRBJ2-1; 15 bases are a match to TRBD2. The CDR3 loop spans 16 amino acids. The germline V gene encodes CDR1 KGHDR and CDR2 SFDVKD. Germline trimming cut 6 bases from V and 7 bases from J; bases unmatched to any gene: 6.

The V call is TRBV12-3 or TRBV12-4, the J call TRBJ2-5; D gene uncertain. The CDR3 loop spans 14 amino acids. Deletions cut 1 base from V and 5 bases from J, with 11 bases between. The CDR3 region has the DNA TGTGCCAGCAGTTTAGGGGTAGTCCTGGAGACCCAGTACTTC. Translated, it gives CASSLGVVLETQYF.

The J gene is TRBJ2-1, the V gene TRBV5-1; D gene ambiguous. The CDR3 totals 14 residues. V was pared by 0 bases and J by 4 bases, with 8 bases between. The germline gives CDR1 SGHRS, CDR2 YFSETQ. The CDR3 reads CASSLAVAYNEQFF. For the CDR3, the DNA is TGCGCCAGCAGCTTGGCTGTAGCTTACAATGAGCAGTTCTTC.